Included here is one T cell receptor (beta chain) sequence, with context. Its target is unknown. The sample is drawn from a study of siplizumab effects on memory and regulatory T cells. Findings and caveats of the study: Proliferating Tregs in siplizumab cultures were never verified as suppressive.

CDR1 SGHRS and CDR2 YFSETQ come from the germline V gene. Trimming cost V 3 bases and J 2 bases, with 16 bases left between them. The CDR3 runs to 16 residues. The repertoire was sequenced with immunoSEQ multiplex PCR; TCRdb's copy has only in-frame clones and lacks some. The repertoire has roughly 93,000 clones, roughly 94% of them found once; the top ten carry about 1.2%. The TCR was taken from a human donor in good health. Sequencing input: non-Treg CD4+ T cells sorted from blood. The chain carries TRBV5-1 and TRBJ2-3; D call uncertain. CDR3 amino acids: CASSWESRVSTDTQYF. The CDR3 coding sequence is TGCGCCAGCAGCTGGGAAAGTCGGGTATCCACAGATACGCAGTATTTT.